This T cell receptor (beta chain) was sequenced during a study of blood T cells in healthy people across ages. The study's findings and limits: Higher diversity, along with more naive CD4+ cells, distinguished long-lived donors from aged donors.

As concerns this clonotype: What it binds is not known.

Per germline, CDR1 SGHVS and CDR2 FNYEAQ. The CDR3 has 16 residues. With 5 bases clipped from V and 2 bases from J, the junction kept 8 bases outside the gene matches. Together with a sample-barcoded 5' primer, a J-beta primer mix was included in a second PCR lasting about 7 to 11 cycles. TCRdb fed the 5' RACE reads into MiXCR, producing one record per CDR3 protein. The sample consists of about 500,000 distinct CDR3 sequences, less than 25% of them appearing once. The same specimen was also included in a second study, on T cells of mothers and their children. That source notes: Detection of persistent microchimeric T cell clones did not occur.

The chain couples TRBV7-6 to TRBJ2-2, with TRBD1 matching over 7 bases. This TCR derives from a boy younger than 18 in good health. The sequencing input was blood. For the CDR3, the DNA is TGTGCCAGCAGCCTGCACGGACAGGCTAACACCGGGGAGCTGTTTTTT. Translating it yields CASSLHGQANTGELFF.